This TCR beta chain was sequenced for a study of monozygotic twins with inflammatory bowel disease. General study results and limits: Between concordant and discordant twins, repertoire similarity failed to differ, a result that limited power may explain.

Note on this clonotype: Its antigen is not identified.

TCRdb reprocessed the 5' RACE reads, keeping one entry per CDR3 protein, no DNA. The repertoire table contains approximately 380,000 distinct CDR3 sequences. Germline CDR1 reads SGDLS; CDR2 reads YYNGEE. The CDR3 length is 16 residues. Sample: blood. The clonotype was recovered from a human donor with ulcerative colitis or Crohn's disease, or a healthy co-twin of an affected twin (not recorded which). This rearrangement joins TRBV9 to TRBJ2-7; TCRdb selects TRBD1, and the lack of DNA leaves this call unchecked. The CDR3 protein is CASSIRRQGGSYEQYF.